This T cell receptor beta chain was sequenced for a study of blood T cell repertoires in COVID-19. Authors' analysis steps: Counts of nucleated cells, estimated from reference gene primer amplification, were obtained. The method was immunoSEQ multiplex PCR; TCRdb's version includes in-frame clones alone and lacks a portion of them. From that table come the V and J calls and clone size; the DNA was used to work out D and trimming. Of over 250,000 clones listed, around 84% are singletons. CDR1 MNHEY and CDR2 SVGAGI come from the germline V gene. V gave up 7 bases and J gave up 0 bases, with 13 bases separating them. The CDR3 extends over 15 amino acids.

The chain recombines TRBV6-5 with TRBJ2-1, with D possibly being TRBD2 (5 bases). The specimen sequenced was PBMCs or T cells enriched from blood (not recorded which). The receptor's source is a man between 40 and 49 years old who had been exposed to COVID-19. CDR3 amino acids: CASTPDYFSYNEQFF. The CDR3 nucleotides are TGTGCCAGCACTCCCGACTATTTCTCCTACAATGAGCAGTTCTTC.